A selection of T cell receptor beta chains follows, all from one sample in a study of cytomegalovirus exposure and HLA in healthy donors. Sequencing used immunoSEQ multiplex PCR; TCRdb keeps in-frame clones, though not all of them. Found here are tens of thousands of clones; the top ten clones hold approximately 6.2%. Source material: PBMCs. The source is a man aged 25-40 years in good health and CMV-seronegative. CDR3s include the opening cysteine and the closing phenylalanine or tryptophan. The D gene is left open where the match is weak.

>TRBV7-2|TRBD1|TRBJ1-5
CASSPDRDQPQHF
TGTGCCAGCAGCCCAGACAGGGATCAGCCCCAGCATTTT
>TRBV4-1|NA|TRBJ1-2
CASSSLSPYNGYTF
TGCGCCAGCAGCTCCCTGAGCCCGTATAATGGCTACACCTTC
>TRBV5-1|NA|TRBJ1-1
CASQDILNTEAFF
TGCGCCAGTCAGGACATCCTGAACACTGAAGCTTTCTTT
>TRBV15|NA|TRBJ1-6
CATSRDSSSYNSPLHF
TGTGCCACCAGCAGGGACTCGAGCTCCTATAATTCACCCCTCCACTTT
>TRBV12-5|NA|TRBJ2-7
CASGSLFAQGSYEQYF
TGTGCTAGTGGTTCCCTTTTTGCACAGGGCTCCTACGAGCAGTACTTC
>TRBV5-1|NA|TRBJ2-1
CASSLGSGFDNEQFF
TGCGCCAGCAGCTTGGGTTCAGGTTTCGACAATGAGCAGTTCTTC
>TRBV6-7|NA|TRBJ1-4
CAAQDNEKLFF
TGTGCCGCACAGGATAATGAAAAACTGTTTTTT
>TRBV19|TRBD1|TRBJ2-1
CASSRQGTADNEQFF
TGTGCCAGTAGTAGACAGGGGACAGCCGACAATGAGCAGTTCTTC
>TRBV5-4|NA|TRBJ2-7
CASSLTEGRNEQYF
TGTGCCAGCAGCCTAACGGAGGGGCGGAACGAGCAGTACTTC
>TRBV6-5|NA|TRBJ2-2
CASSVNTGELFF
TGTGCCAGCAGCGTGAACACCGGGGAGCTGTTTTTT
>TRBV5-6|NA|TRBJ1-2
CASSTAGVGYTF
TGTGCCAGCAGCACAGCAGGGGTTGGCTACACCTTC
>TRBV5-4|TRBD1|TRBJ1-2
CASSLTGGEGYTF
TGTGCCAGCAGCCTGACAGGGGGCGAAGGCTACACCTTC
>TRBV5-1|NA|TRBJ1-5
CASSLGPDAGGGQPQHF
TGCGCCAGCAGCTTGGGCCCCGATGCGGGGGGAGGCCAGCCCCAGCATTTT
>TRBV19|NA|TRBJ1-2
CASSIARSRRNYGYTF
TGTGCCAGTAGTATCGCCCGGTCCCGGAGGAACTATGGCTACACCTTC
>TRBV5-6|TRBD1|TRBJ2-7
CASSAQGAGYEQYF
TGTGCCAGCAGCGCACAGGGGGCCGGCTACGAGCAGTACTTC
>TRBV27|NA|TRBJ2-3
CASSLGGDTQYF
TGTGCCAGCAGTTTAGGCGGGGATACGCAGTATTTT
>TRBV11-3|NA|TRBJ1-3
CASSSGGTSSGNTIYF
TGTGCCAGCAGCTCCGGGGGAACTTCCTCTGGAAACACCATATATTTT
>TRBV30|NA|TRBJ1-3
CAWSVKWRVNNIYF
TGTGCCTGGAGTGTAAAGTGGAGGGTGAACAACATATATTTT
>TRBV27|NA|TRBJ1-1
CASSFGGNTEAFF
TGTGCCAGCAGTTTCGGGGGGAACACTGAAGCTTTCTTT
>TRBV2|NA|TRBJ2-1
CASTEIYYNEQFF
TGTGCCAGCACCGAGATATACTACAATGAGCAGTTCTTC
>TRBV6-5|NA|TRBJ2-2
CASSYYRDTGELFF
TGTGCCAGCAGTTACTACCGGGACACCGGGGAGCTGTTTTTT
>TRBV5-1|NA|TRBJ1-2
CASSKSLDSYTF
TGCGCCAGCAGCAAGTCCTTGGACAGCTACACCTTC
>TRBV5-1|NA|TRBJ1-2
CASSPGEGNYGYTF
TGCGCCAGCAGCCCGGGGGAGGGTAACTATGGCTACACCTTC
>TRBV29-1|NA|TRBJ2-7
CSATGQYEQYF
TGCAGCGCTACTGGACAGTACGAGCAGTACTTC
>TRBV12-5|NA|TRBJ2-3
CASGLAQGTTDTQYF
TGTGCTAGTGGTTTGGCTCAGGGAACCACAGATACGCAGTATTTT
>TRBV27|NA|TRBJ2-7
CASSLAGGGEQYF
TGTGCCAGCAGTTTAGCAGGGGGAGGCGAGCAGTACTTC
>TRBV18|NA|TRBJ2-7
CASSPQGLEQYF
TGTGCCAGCTCACCACAGGGGCTCGAGCAGTACTTC
>TRBV7-9|NA|TRBJ2-7
CASSSGGLWEQYF
TGTGCCAGCAGCTCGGGGGGCCTGTGGGAGCAGTACTTC
>TRBV30|TRBD1|TRBJ1-6
CAWSVSAGGSPLHF
TGTGCCTGGAGTGTATCGGCAGGGGGTTCACCCCTCCACTTT
>TRBV14|NA|TRBJ2-1
CASRGSANEQFF
TGTGCCAGCAGGGGTAGCGCCAATGAGCAGTTCTTC
>TRBV4-1|NA|TRBJ1-5
CASSQEGRGWQPQHF
TGCGCCAGCAGCCAAGAGGGGCGGGGCTGGCAGCCCCAGCATTTT
>TRBV7-2|NA|TRBJ2-5
CASSLGVVGGGQETQYF
TGTGCCAGCAGCCTCGGAGTCGTGGGAGGGGGCCAAGAGACCCAGTACTTC
>TRBV6-5|TRBD1|TRBJ1-1
CASSYGTGGTEAFF
TGTGCCAGCAGTTATGGGACAGGGGGCACTGAAGCTTTCTTT
>TRBV4-2|TRBD1|TRBJ1-6
CASSRTSGTGNSPLHF
TGTGCCAGCAGCCGAACCTCCGGGACAGGGAATTCACCCCTCCACTTT
>TRBV5-3|NA|TRBJ1-1
CARSSTNTEAFF
TGTGCCAGAAGCTCTACTAACACTGAAGCTTTCTTT
>TRBV2|NA|TRBJ2-7
CASGGYEQYF
TGTGCCAGTGGCGGGTACGAGCAGTACTTC
>TRBV11-2|NA|TRBJ2-7
CASSLDPGLLSYEQYF
TGTGCCAGCAGCTTAGACCCCGGACTGCTATCCTACGAGCAGTACTTC
>TRBV9|NA|TRBJ1-6
CASSVDQGNSPLHF
TGTGCCAGCAGCGTAGACCAGGGTAACTCACCCCTCCACTTT
>TRBV6-1|TRBD2|TRBJ2-3
CAIGGRVAEADTQYF
TGTGCCATCGGGGGGAGGGTCGCTGAGGCAGATACGCAGTATTTT
>TRBV6-4|TRBD2|TRBJ2-3
CASSEIAGSTDTQYF
TGTGCCAGCAGTGAGATAGCGGGCTCCACAGATACGCAGTATTTT